One and the same sample provided the 2 T cell receptor beta chains below, sequenced in a study of T-cell memory formation after mild COVID-19. TCRdb fed the 5' RACE reads into MiXCR, producing one record per CDR3 protein. Of 190,000 or so distinct CDR3 sequences detected, about 10% appear once; the ten largest clones hold 2.5% to 3.5%. Sequences were obtained from PBMCs or a T cell subset sorted from them (not recorded which). These receptors came from a man in his late teens or twenties who had mild COVID-19 (a few samples of this study predate the infection). Cell type and time point are not known.

The chain is built from TRBV7-6 and TRBJ1-1; 7 bases are shared with TRBD1. The CDR3 has 13 amino acids. V was pared by 5 bases and J by 7 bases, with 7 bases of the junction left unmatched. Germline V CDR1 and CDR2: SGHVS, FNYEAQ. DNA for the CDR3: TGTGCCAGCAGCCGCCGACAGGGAGGTGAAGCTTTCTTT. Translated: CASSRRQGGEAFF. The complete variable domain, with remaining parts taken from reference TRBV7-6 and TRBJ1-1, reads GAGVSQSPRYKVTKRGQDVALRCDPISGHVSLYWYRQALGQGPEFLTYFNYEAQQDKSGLPNDRFSAERPEGSISTLTIQRTEQRDSAMYRCASSRRQGGEAFFGQGTRLTVV.

This clonotype was picked up a small number of times. The chain has TRBV7-9 and TRBJ2-1; TRBD2 aligns across 9 bases. The trim removed 5 bases at V and 3 bases at J, leaving 8 bases unmatched. Germline values: CDR1 SEHNR, CDR2 FQNEAQ (reference sequence). The CDR3 spans 16 residues. The CDR3 here is CASSPSGGLNYNEQFF. The CDR3, as DNA: TGTGCCAGCAGCCCAAGCGGGGGGCTTAACTACAATGAGCAGTTCTTC.